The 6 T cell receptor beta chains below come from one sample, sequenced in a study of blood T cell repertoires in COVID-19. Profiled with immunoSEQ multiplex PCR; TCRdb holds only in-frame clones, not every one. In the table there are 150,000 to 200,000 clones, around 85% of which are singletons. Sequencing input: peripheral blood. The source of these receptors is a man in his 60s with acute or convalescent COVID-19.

The CDR3 loop is CASVGNGRALTKPYEQYF. Written as DNA, the CDR3 is TGTGCCAGCGTCGGTAACGGGAGGGCCTTAACTAAACCTTACGAGCAGTACTTC. The V gene is TRBV28, the J gene TRBJ2-7, with 8 bases fitting TRBD2. There are 18 residues in the CDR3. Germline V gene data show CDR1 as MDHEN and CDR2 as SYDVKM. V trimming: 8 bases; J trimming: 4 bases; junction bases outside the gene matches: 22.

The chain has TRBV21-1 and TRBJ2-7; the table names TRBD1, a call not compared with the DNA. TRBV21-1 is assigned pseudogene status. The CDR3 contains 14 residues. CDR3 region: CASTKGQSVYEQYF. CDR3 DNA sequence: TGTGCCAGCACCAAGGGGCAGAGCGTCTACGAGCAGTACTTC.

In DNA, the CDR3 is TGTGCCAGCAGCCAATTTCAGGACTCCTACAATGAGCAGTTCTTC. Translating gives CASSQFQDSYNEQFF. The chain is built from TRBV4-2 and TRBJ2-1; unclear D gene. The CDR3 contains 15 residues. From germline, CDR1 is LGHNA and CDR2 YNFKEQ. Trimming shortened V by 2 bases and J by 0 bases, and 8 bases separated the two germline ends.

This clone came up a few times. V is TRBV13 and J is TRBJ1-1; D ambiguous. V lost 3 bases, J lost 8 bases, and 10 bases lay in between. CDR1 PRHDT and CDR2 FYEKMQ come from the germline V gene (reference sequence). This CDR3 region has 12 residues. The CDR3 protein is CASSFRGLEAFF. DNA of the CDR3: TGTGCCAGCAGCTTCCGAGGACTGGAAGCTTTCTTT.

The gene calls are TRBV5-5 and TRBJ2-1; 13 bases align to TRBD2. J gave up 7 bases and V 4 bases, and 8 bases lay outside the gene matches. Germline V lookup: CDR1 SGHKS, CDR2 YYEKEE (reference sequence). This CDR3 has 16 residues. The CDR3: CASSTRTSGRWNEQFF. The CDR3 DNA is TGTGCCAGCAGCACACGGACTAGCGGGAGATGGAATGAGCAGTTCTTC.

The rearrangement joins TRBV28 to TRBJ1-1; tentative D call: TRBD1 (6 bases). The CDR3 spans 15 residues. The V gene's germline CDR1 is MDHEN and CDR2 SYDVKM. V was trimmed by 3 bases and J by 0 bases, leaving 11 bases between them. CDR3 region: CASSLGGLMNTEAFF. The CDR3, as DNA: TGTGCCAGCAGTTTGGGGGGGCTGATGAACACTGAAGCTTTCTTT. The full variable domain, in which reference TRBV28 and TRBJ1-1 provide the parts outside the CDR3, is DVKVTQSSRYLVKRTGEKVFLECVQDMDHENMFWYRQDPGLGLRLIYFSYDVKMKEKGDIPEGYSVSREKKERFSLILESASTNQTSMYLCASSLGGLMNTEAFFGQGTRLTVV.